This T cell receptor (beta chain) was obtained from a study of blood T cell repertoires in COVID-19 (dated by TCRdb to 2020 to 2022). Study-level background: Samples from collaborators originated in the United States, Italy and Spain and spanned both the acute and convalescent phases of COVID-19. The material from the prospective study consisted of cDNA or gDNA derived from T cells, B-cell-depleted T cells, or PBMCs. The dataset comprised deeply sampled blood TCRbeta repertoires from subjects exposed to, actively infected with, or recovered from COVID-19. A freely available public database, intended as a resource for researchers studying the immune response to SARS-CoV-2, is where the repertoires were released. Samples came from the ongoing ImmuneRACE study (first 160 participants) plus 1,254 subjects from 6 global collaborators. Nearly every sample came with metadata listing a de-identified subject ID, COVID-19 status, age in years and sex. HLA class I and class II types, where available, came from metadata supplied by the sample provider rather than from assay-based typing.

CDR1 and CDR2, looked up from the germline V gene (reference sequence), are SEHNR and FQNEAQ. The CDR3 contains 14 residues, cysteine and phenylalanine counted. The retained sequence is limited to the CDR3, 42 bases, with the frame set at the first base. Trimming removed 5 bases from V and 2 bases from J, leaving 12 bases between the germline ends. The study at large found these results: The amount of clinical and demographic metadata varied by source and participant and was provided uncurated.

Remarks on this clone: No cognate antigen has been identified for it. Base qualities are not provided; no much larger clone lies one nucleotide away.

In the prospective study, participants were 18 to 89 years old, resided in 20 to 30 geographic areas of the United States, and were enrolled through a virtual design. Cohort assignment in the prospective study relied on participant-reported clinical history from a screening survey and a study questionnaire. Exposed participants had been in contact with someone with a PCR-confirmed or clinician-diagnosed COVID-19 case within 2 weeks of study entry. Mobile phlebotomists in the prospective study collected whole blood, serum and a nasopharyngeal or oropharyngeal swab from every participant. Prospective study participants could optionally give additional blood draws and questionnaires over a roughly 2-month period. Prospective study blood samples were shipped either frozen or at room temperature before DNA extraction. TCRbeta CDR3 regions were amplified from genomic DNA using the immunoSEQ Assay, a bias-controlled multiplex PCR. As for how the authors treated the data: Nucleated cell counts per sample were estimated from amplification of reference gene primers within the assay. To quantify the absolute abundance of each unique TCRbeta CDR3 rearrangement, sequence reads were collapsed and filtered. For each sample, productive Simpson clonality was calculated as the square root of Simpson's diversity index over productive rearrangements. This immuneACCESS table, as held by TCRdb, lists in-frame sequences with V and J called but not all clones. Of the missing ones, under half trace to an unresolved V gene in checked studies; the others have no known cause. Clone size and the V and J calls come from that table; the DNA yielded D and trimming. This sample lists fewer than 250,000 clones; 80% to 90% were detected once. The ten largest account for just over 0.85% of the sample.

The chain employs TRBV7-9 and TRBJ1-1, with TRBD1 as a weak D call on 6 bases. The specimen was PBMCs or T cells enriched from blood (not recorded which). The source is a man aged 45-65 years who had been exposed to COVID-19. The CDR3 reads CASSRRDINTEAFF. The nucleotides read TGTGCCAGCAGCCGCCGGGACATAAACACTGAAGCTTTCTTT.